This T cell receptor (beta chain) stems from a study of blood T cells in healthy people across ages. General study points: Age advanced and TCR beta diversity per million T cells fell, roughly linearly.

In this sample, this clonotype turned up a few times. Its target is unknown. Sample-barcoded 5' priming and a J-beta primer mix drove a second PCR of about 6 to 12 cycles. Samples each returned at least 3 million CDR3-containing paired-end reads. TCRdb used MiXCR to reprocess the 5' RACE reads, holding one entry per CDR3 protein. The table lists approximately 880,000 distinct CDR3 sequences, roughly 52% of them singletons. From germline, CDR1 is LNHNV and CDR2 YYDKDF (reference sequence). V dropped 1 base and J dropped 5 bases, with 8 bases sitting between them. The CDR3 spans 13 residues. The TCR was taken from a man in his thirties or forties in good health. The specimen sequenced was blood. The chain joins TRBV15 to TRBJ1-1; no clear D gene. In DNA, the CDR3 is TGTGCCACCAGCAGAGTGAGGAGTACTGAAGCTTTCTTT. Amino acids: CATSRVRSTEAFF.